The rows below give T cell receptor beta chains drawn from one sample of a study of identical twins. TCRdb called the 5' RACE reads again in MiXCR, with one record for every CDR3 protein. The table records about 900,000 distinct CDR3 sequences, 9% to 15% of them present only once. These sequences were also reported in another study, on yellow fever vaccine responses in identical twins.

The sample comprised PBMCs. The receptors shown here come from a woman between 18 and 30 years old in good health. Both conserved end residues are part of each CDR3. D genes are given only for firm matches. Where a row states a size, it is once, few, many or the class of an expanded clone; other rows omit it.

size	V	D	J	DNA	CDR3
few	TRBV20-1	.	TRBJ2-7	TGCAGTGCTAGAGATGGCGGGGGCGCGGAAGAGCAGTACTTC	CSARDGGGAEEQYF
.	TRBV29-1	.	TRBJ1-1	TGCAGCGTTGTTGCCGGCAGCTCGAACACTGAAGCTTTCTTT	CSVVAGSSNTEAFF
.	TRBV12-3/TRBV12-4	.	TRBJ2-1	TGTGCCAGCAGTCCCGCGCGCAATGAGCAGTTCTTC	CASSPARNEQFF
.	TRBV5-1	TRBD2	TRBJ2-7	TGCGCCAGCAGCTTGGAACTAGCGGGAGCCGAGCAGTACTTC	CASSLELAGAEQYF
many	TRBV12-3/TRBV12-4	TRBD2	TRBJ2-2	TGTGCCAGCAGCCCCGGACTAGGTCTCACCGGGGAGCTGTTTTTT	CASSPGLGLTGELFF
.	TRBV2	.	TRBJ1-3	TGTGCCATCGGAGGGGTGGAGGGATCCGTTAGGTCTGGAAACACCATATATTTT	CAIGGVEGSVRSGNTIYF
many	TRBV2	TRBD1	TRBJ2-2	TGTGCCAGCAGCGGACAGGACACCGGGGAGCTGTTTTTT	CASSGQDTGELFF
.	TRBV21-1	.	TRBJ2-7	TGTGCCAGCAGCAAAGCGCTAGCGGGGACAGGCGCCTACGAGCAGTACTTC	CASSKALAGTGAYEQYF
few	TRBV2	.	TRBJ2-1	TGTGCCAGCTGGGACATTGGGAATAGTCTTTACGACAATGAGCAGTTCTTC	CASWDIGNSLYDNEQFF
.	TRBV6-1	TRBD2	TRBJ2-3	TGTGCCAGCAGTGAAGCTAGCGGGGGGGTGACAGATACGCAGTATTTT	CASSEASGGVTDTQYF
.	TRBV28	.	TRBJ2-7	TGTGCCAGCAGTCCTCTTTCGGGCGAGCAGTACTTC	CASSPLSGEQYF
.	TRBV5-5	TRBD1	TRBJ1-3	TGTGCCAGCAGAGACGACAGGGCTGGAAACACCATATATTTT	CASRDDRAGNTIYF
many	TRBV24-1	TRBD1	TRBJ2-7	TGTGCCACCAGTGATTCCGGACAGGTCTCCTACGAGCAGTACTTC	CATSDSGQVSYEQYF
many	TRBV5-1	.	TRBJ2-1	TGCGCCAGCAGCTTGACCCTCCGGGGTGAGCAGTTCTTC	CASSLTLRGEQFF
few	TRBV29-1	.	TRBJ2-6	TGCAGCGTTGTGGGGGCCAACGTCCTGACTTTC	CSVVGANVLTF
.	TRBV25-1	TRBD2	TRBJ2-7	TGTGCCAGCAGTGTAGCGGGAGGCCCCCTCGAGCAGTACTTC	CASSVAGGPLEQYF
few	TRBV9	.	TRBJ1-4	TGTGCCAGCAGCGGCCGGGACACCTTCTTTGGTAATGAAAAACTGTTTTTT	CASSGRDTFFGNEKLFF
.	TRBV11-1	TRBD1	TRBJ2-1	TGTGCCAGCAAAGTCCAGACGTTTAAGAAACAGGGGAGATCGGACAATGAGCAGTTCTTC	CASKVQTFKKQGRSDNEQFF
few	TRBV20-1	.	TRBJ2-5	TGCAGTGCTTGTATCGCCGGGATCGAAGAGACCCAGTACTTC	CSACIAGIEETQYF